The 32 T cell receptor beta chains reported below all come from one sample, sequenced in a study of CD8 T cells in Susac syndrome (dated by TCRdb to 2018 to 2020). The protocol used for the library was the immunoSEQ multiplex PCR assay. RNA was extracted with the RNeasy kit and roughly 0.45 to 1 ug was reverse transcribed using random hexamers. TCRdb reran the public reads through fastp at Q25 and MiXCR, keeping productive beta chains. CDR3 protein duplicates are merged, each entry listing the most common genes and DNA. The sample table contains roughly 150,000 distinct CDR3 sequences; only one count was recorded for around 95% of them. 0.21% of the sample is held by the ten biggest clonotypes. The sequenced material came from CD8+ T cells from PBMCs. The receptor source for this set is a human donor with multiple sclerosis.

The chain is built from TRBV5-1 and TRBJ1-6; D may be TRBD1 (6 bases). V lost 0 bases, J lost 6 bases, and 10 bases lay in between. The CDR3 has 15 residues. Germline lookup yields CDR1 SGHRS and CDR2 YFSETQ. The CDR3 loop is CASSLGRGSNSPLHF. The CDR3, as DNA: TGCGCCAGCAGCTTGGGCAGGGGCAGTAATTCACCCCTCCACTTT. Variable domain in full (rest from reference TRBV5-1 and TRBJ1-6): KAGVTQTPRYLIKTRGQQVTLSCSPISGHRSVSWYQQTPGQGLQFLFEYFSETQRNKGNFPGRFSGRQFSNSRSEMNVSTLELGDSALYLCASSLGRGSNSPLHFGNGTRLTVT.

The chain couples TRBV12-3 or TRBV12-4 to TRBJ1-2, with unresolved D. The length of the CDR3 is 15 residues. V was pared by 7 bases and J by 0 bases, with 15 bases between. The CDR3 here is CASTPLLAANYGYTF. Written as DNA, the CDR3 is TGTGCCAGCACCCCCCTTTTGGCGGCTAACTATGGCTACACCTTC.

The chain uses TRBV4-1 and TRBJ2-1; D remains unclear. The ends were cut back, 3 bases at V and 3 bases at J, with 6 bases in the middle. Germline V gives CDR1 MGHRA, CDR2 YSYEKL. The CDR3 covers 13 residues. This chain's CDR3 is CASSQASYNEQFF. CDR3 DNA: TGCGCCAGCAGCCAGGCCAGCTACAATGAGCAGTTCTTC.

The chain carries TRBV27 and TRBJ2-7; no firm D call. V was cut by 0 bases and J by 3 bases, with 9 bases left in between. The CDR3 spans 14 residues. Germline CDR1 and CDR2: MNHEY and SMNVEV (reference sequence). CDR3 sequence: CASSLSAPSYEQYF. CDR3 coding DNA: TGTGCCAGCAGTTTATCTGCACCAAGCTACGAGCAGTACTTC.

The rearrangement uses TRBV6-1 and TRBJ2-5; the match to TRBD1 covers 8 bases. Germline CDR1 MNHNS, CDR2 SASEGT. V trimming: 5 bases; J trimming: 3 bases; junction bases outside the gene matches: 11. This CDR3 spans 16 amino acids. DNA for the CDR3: TGTGCCAGCAGTACCAGGACAGGGAGTACCAAAGAGACCCAGTACTTC. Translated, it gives CASSTRTGSTKETQYF.

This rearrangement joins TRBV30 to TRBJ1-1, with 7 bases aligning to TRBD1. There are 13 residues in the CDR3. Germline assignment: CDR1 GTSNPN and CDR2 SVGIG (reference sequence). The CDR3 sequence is CTGQQNMNTEAFF. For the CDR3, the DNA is TGTACGGGACAGCAAAACATGAACACTGAAGCTTTCTTT.

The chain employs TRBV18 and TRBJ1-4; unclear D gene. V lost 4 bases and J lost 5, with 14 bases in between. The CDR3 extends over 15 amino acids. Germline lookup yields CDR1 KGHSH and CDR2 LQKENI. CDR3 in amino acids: CASSHKRASNEKLFF. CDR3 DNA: TGTGCCAGCTCACATAAGAGGGCTTCGAATGAAAAACTGTTTTTT.

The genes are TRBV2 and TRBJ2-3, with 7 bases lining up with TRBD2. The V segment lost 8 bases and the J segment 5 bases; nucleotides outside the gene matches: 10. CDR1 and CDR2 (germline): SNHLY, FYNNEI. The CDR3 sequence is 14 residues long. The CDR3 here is CASQRLAKKDTQYF. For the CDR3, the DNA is TGTGCCAGCCAGAGACTAGCCAAAAAAGATACGCAGTATTTT.

The CDR3 coding sequence is TGCAGTCCCTGGGACAGGGTGAACACTGAAGCTTTCTTT. Translation gives CSPWDRVNTEAFF. The chain recombines TRBV20-1 with TRBJ1-1; 9 bases fit TRBD1. The germline gives CDR1 DFQATT, CDR2 SNEGSKA (reference sequence). The CDR3 covers 13 residues. Trimming cost V 8 bases and J 0 bases; bases outside gene matches: 4.

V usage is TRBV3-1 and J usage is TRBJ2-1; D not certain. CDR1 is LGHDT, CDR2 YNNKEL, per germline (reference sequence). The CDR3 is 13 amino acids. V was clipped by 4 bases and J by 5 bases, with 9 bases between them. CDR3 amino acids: CASSLDIDNEQFF. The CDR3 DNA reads TGTGCCAGCAGCCTTGATATAGACAATGAGCAGTTCTTC.

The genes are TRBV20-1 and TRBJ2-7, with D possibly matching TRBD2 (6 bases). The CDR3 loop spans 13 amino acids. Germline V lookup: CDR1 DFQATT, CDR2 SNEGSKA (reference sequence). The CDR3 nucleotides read TGCATCGCGCGGGGTCAGAAGCTTACCGAGCAGTACTTC. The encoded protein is CIARGQKLTEQYF.

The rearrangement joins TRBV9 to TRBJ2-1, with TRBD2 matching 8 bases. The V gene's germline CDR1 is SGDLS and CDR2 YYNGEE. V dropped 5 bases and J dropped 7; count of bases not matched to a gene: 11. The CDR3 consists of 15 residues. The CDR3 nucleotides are TGTGCCAGCAGTGATAAAGGGACTAGGCTGAATGAGCAGTTCTTC. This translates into CASSDKGTRLNEQFF.

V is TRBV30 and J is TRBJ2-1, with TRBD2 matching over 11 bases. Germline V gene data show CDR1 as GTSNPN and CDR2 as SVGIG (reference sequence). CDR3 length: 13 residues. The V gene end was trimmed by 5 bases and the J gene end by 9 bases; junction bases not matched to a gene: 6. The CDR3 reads CAWDSGGAAEQFF. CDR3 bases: TGTGCCTGGGATAGCGGGGGGGCGGCTGAGCAGTTCTTC.

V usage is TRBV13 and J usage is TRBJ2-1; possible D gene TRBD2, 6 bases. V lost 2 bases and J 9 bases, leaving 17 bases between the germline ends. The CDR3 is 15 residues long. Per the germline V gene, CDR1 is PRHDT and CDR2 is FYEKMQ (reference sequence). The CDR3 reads CASSLRRRGAGEQFF. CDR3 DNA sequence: TGTGCCAGCAGCTTACGCAGGCGGGGAGCGGGTGAGCAGTTCTTC.

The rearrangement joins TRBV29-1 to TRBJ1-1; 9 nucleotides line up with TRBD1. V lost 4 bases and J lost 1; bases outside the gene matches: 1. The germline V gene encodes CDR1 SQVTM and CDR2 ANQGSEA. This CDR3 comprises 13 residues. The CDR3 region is CSVGDRANTEAFF. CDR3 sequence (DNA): TGCAGCGTTGGGGACAGGGCGAACACTGAAGCTTTCTTT. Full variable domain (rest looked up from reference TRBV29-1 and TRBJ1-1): SAVISQKPSRDICQRGTSLTIQCQVDSQVTMMFWYRQQPGQSLTLIATANQGSEATYESGFVIDKFPISRPNLTFSTLTVSNMSPEDSSIYLCSVGDRANTEAFFGQGTRLTVV.

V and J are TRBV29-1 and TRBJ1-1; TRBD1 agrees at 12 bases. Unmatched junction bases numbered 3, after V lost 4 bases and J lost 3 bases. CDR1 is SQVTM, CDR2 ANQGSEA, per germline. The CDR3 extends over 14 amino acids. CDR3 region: CSVAGDRGHTEAFF. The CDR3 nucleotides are TGCAGCGTTGCGGGGGACAGGGGGCACACTGAAGCTTTCTTT.

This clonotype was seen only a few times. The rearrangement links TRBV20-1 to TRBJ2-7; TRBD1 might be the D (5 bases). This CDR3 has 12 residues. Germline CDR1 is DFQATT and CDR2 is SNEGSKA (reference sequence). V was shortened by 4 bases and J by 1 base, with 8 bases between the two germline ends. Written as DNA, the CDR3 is TGCAGTGCTAATACAGGTTCCTACGAGCAGTACTTC. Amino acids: CSANTGSYEQYF.

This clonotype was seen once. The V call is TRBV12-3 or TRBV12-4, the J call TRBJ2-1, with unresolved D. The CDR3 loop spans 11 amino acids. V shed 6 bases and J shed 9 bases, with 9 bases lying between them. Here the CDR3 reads CASRKDAEQFF. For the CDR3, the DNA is TGTGCCAGCAGGAAGGACGCTGAGCAGTTCTTC.

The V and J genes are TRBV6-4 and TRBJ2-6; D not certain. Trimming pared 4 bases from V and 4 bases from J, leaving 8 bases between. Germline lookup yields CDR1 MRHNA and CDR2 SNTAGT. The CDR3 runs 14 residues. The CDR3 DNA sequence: TGTGCCAGCAGTGCGGATGAGGGGGCCAACGTCCTGACTTTC. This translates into CASSADEGANVLTF.

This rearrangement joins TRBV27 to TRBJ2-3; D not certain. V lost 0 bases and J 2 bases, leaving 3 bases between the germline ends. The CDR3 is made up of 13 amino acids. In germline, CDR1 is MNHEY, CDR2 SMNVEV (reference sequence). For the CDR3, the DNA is TGTGCCAGCAGTTTATCCCACACAGATACGCAGTATTTT. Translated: CASSLSHTDTQYF.

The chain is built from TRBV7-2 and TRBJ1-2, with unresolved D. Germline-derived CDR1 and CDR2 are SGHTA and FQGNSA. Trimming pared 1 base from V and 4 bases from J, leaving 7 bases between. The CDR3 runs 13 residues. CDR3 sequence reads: CASSLGALYGYTF. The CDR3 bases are TGTGCCAGCAGCTTAGGGGCTCTCTATGGCTACACCTTC.

The CDR3, as DNA: TGCAGCGTTGTTAGCCAATATGGCTACACCTTC. Protein sequence: CSVVSQYGYTF. The chain carries TRBV29-1 and TRBJ1-2; D is undetermined. The CDR3 is made up of 11 amino acids. In germline, CDR1 is SQVTM, CDR2 ANQGSEA. V was pared by 4 bases and J by 5 bases, with 8 bases between.

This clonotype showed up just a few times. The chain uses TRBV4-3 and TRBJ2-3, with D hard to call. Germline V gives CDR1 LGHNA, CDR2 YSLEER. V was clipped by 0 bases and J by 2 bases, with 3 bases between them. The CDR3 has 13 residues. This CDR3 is CASSQEPTDTQYF. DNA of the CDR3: TGCGCCAGCAGCCAAGAACCCACAGATACGCAGTATTTT.

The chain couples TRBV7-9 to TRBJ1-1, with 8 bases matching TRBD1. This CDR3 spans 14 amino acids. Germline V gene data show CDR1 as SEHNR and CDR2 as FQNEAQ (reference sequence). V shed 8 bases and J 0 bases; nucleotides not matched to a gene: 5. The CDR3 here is CASGLTGVNTEAFF. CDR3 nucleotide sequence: TGTGCCAGCGGATTGACAGGGGTGAACACTGAAGCTTTCTTT.

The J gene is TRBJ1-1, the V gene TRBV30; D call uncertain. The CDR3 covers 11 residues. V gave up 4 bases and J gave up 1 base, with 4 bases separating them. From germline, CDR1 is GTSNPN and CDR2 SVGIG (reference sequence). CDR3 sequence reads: CAWNRNTEAFF. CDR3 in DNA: TGTGCCTGGAACAGGAACACTGAAGCTTTCTTT.

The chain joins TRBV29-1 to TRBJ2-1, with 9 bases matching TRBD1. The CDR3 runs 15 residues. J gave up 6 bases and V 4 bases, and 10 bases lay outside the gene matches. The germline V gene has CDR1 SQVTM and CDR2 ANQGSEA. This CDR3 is CSVGGPGQGFNEQFF. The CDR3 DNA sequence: TGCAGCGTTGGGGGACCGGGACAGGGTTTCAATGAGCAGTTCTTC.

This chain's CDR3 is CSAHSGGAYEQFF. The CDR3 DNA sequence: TGCAGTGCGCACAGCGGGGGGGCGTATGAGCAGTTCTTC. The chain carries TRBV20-1 and TRBJ2-1; 10 bases align to TRBD2. The germline V gene encodes CDR1 DFQATT and CDR2 SNEGSKA (reference sequence). CDR3 length equals 13 residues. V lost 6 bases, J lost 8 bases, and 7 bases stayed unmatched.

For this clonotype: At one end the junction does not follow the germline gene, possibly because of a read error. Here the CDR3 reads CASSEGHYTEAFF. The CDR3 coding sequence is TGTGCCAGCAGCGAAGGACATTACACTGAAGCTTTCTTT. The chain couples TRBV2 to TRBJ1-1; D is possibly TRBD1 (5 bases). This CDR3 spans 13 amino acids. CDR1 is SNHLY, CDR2 FYNNEI, per germline.

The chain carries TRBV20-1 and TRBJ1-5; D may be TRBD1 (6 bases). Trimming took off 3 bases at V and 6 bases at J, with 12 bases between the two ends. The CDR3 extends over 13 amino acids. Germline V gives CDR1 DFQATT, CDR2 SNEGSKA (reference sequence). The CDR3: CSASWGAGQPQHF. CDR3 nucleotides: TGCAGTGCTAGTTGGGGGGCAGGTCAGCCCCAGCATTTT.

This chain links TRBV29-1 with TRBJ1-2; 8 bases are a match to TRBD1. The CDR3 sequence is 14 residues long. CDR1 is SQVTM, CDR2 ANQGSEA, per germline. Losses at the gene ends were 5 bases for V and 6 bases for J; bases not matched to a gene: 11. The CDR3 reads CSVRFAGGVDGYTF. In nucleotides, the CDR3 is TGCAGCGTTCGCTTTGCAGGGGGCGTTGATGGCTACACCTTC. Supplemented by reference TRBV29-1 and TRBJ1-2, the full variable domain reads SAVISQKPSRDICQRGTSLTIQCQVDSQVTMMFWYRQQPGQSLTLIATANQGSEATYESGFVIDKFPISRPNLTFSTLTVSNMSPEDSSIYLCSVRFAGGVDGYTFGSGTRLTVV.

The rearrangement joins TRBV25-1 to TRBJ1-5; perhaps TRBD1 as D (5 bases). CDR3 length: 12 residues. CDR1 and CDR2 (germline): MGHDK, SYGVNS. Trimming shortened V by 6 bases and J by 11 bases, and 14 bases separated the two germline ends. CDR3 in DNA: TGTGCCAGCAGATCGAGAGGAGGGGCCCAGCATTTT. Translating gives CASRSRGGAQHF.

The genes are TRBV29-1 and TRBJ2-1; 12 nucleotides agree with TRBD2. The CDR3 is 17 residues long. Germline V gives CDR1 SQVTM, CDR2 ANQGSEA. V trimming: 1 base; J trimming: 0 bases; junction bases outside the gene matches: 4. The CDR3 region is CSVEGLAGGSSYNEQFF. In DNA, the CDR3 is TGCAGCGTTGAAGGCCTAGCGGGGGGGAGCTCCTACAATGAGCAGTTCTTC.